This T cell receptor (beta chain) is drawn from a study of blood T cell repertoires in COVID-19. Across the study: PBMCs, B-cell-depleted T cells, or T cells provided the cDNA or gDNA that made up the material.

Patients in Seattle were enrolled during active infection, then followed longitudinally. The CDR3 contains 18 residues. Germline CDR1 is LGHDT and CDR2 is YNNKEL (reference sequence). V lost 3 bases, J lost 0 bases, and 10 bases stayed unmatched. TCRdb's table, derived via immunoSEQ multiplex PCR, lists solely in-frame clones and lacks some. Altogether more than 350,000 clones are present, more than 75% being singletons, with the ten largest covering less than 11%. The chain couples TRBV3-1 (or the pseudogene TRBV3-2) to TRBJ2-7; 11 nucleotides line up with TRBD2. The sequencing input was peripheral blood. The TCR was taken from a woman aged 25 to 39 with COVID-19, enrolled during active disease. This CDR3 reads CASSQSRTSGPSSYEQYF. DNA for the CDR3: TGTGCCAGCAGCCAGAGCAGGACTAGCGGGCCCAGCTCCTACGAGCAGTACTTC.